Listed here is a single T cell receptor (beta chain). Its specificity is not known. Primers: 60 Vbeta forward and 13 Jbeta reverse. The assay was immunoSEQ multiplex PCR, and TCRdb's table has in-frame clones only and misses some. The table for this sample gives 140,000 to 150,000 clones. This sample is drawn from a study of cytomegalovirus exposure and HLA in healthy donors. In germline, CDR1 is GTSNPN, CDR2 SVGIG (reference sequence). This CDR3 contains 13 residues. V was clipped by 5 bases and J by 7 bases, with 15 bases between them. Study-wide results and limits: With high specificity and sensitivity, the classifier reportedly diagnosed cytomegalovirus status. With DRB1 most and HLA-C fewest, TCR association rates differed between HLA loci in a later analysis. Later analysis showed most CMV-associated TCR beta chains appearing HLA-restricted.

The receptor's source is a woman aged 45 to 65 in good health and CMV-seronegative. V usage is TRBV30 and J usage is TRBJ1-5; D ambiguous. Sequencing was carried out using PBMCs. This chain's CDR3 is CAWGIGVKQPQHF. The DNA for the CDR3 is TGTGCCTGGGGGATCGGGGTAAAACAGCCCCAGCATTTT.